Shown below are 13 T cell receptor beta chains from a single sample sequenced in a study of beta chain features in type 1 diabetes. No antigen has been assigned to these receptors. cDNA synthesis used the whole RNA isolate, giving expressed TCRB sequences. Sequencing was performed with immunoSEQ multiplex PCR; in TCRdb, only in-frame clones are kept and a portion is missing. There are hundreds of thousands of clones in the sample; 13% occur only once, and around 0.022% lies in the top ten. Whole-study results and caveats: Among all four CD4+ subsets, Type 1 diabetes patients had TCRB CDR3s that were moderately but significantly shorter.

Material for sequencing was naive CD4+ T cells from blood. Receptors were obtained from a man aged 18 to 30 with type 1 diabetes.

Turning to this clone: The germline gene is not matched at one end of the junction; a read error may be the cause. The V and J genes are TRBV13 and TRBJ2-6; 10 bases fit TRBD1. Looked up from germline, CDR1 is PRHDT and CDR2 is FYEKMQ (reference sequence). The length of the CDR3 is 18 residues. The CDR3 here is CASSRPGQGISGANGLTF. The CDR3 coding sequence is TGTGCCAGCAGCCGACCGGGACAGGGGATTTCTGGGGCCAACGGCCTGACTTTC.

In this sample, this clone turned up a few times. The CDR3, as DNA: TGCGCCAGCAGCTTGCAGGGGCAGAGGGCTGAAGCTTTCTTT. Encoded protein: CASSLQGQRAEAFF. This sequence joins TRBV5-1 and TRBJ1-1, with D perhaps matching TRBD1 (6 bases). The V end lost 1 base, the J end lost 6 bases, and 13 bases lay between the germline ends. The CDR3 has 14 residues. Germline CDR1 and CDR2: SGHRS and YFSETQ.

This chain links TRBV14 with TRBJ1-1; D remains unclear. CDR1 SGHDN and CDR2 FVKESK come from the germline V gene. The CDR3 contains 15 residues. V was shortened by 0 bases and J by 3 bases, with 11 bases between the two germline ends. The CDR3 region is CASSQDIRRYTEAFF. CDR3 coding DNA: TGTGCCAGCAGCCAAGATATCCGGAGGTACACTGAAGCTTTCTTT.

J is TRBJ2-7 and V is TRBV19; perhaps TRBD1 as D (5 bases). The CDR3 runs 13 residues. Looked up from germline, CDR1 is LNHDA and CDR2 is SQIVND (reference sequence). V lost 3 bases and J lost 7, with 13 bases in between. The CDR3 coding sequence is TGTGCCAGTAGTATGAGGAAGGGGCTGGAGCAGTACTTC. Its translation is CASSMRKGLEQYF.

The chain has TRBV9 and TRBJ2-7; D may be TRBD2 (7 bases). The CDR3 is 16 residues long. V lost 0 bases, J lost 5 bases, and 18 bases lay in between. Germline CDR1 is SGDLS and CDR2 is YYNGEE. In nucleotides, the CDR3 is TGTGCCAGCAGCGTAGGCAGGGGAGGGTCCATGGACGAGCAGTACTTC. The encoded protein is CASSVGRGGSMDEQYF.

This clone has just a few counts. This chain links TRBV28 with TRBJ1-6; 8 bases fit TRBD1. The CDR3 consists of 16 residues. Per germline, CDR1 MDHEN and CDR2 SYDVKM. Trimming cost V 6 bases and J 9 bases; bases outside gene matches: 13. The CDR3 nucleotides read TGTGCCAGCAGCTCAATTACCGGGACAGGTTTTTCACCCCTCCACTTT. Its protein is CASSSITGTGFSPLHF.

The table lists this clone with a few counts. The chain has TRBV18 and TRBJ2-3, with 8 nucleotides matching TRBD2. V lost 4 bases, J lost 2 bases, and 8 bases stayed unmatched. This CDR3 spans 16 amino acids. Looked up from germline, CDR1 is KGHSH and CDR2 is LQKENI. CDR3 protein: CASSLLAGTNTDTQYF. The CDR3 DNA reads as TGTGCCAGCTCACTCTTAGCGGGGACTAACACAGATACGCAGTATTTT.

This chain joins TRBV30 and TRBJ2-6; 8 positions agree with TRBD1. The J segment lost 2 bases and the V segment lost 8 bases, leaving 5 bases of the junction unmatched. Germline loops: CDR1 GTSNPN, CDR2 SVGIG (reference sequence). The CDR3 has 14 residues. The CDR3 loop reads CAGTQGAGANVLTF. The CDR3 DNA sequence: TGTGCCGGGACACAGGGGGCTGGGGCCAACGTCCTGACTTTC.

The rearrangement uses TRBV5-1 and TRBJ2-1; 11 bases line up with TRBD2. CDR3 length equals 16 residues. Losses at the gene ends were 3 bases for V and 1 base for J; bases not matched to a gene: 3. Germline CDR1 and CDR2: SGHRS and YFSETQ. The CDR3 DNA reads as TGCGCCAGCAGCTCAAGACTAGCGGGGTCCTACAATGAGCAGTTCTTC. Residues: CASSSRLAGSYNEQFF.

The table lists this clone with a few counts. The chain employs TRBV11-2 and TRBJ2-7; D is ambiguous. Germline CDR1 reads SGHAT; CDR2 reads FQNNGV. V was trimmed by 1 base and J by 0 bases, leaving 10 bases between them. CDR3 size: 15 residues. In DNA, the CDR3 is TGTGCCAGCAGCTTAGGCTTGTCGCCCTCCTACGAGCAGTACTTC. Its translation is CASSLGLSPSYEQYF.

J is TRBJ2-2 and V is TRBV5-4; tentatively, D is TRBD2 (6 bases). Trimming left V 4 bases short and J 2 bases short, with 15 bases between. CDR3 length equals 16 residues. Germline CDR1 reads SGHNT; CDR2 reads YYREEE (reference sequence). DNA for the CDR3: TGTGCCAGCAGCCCCCTGGGGGGTGGTAACACCGGGGAGCTGTTTTTT. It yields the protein CASSPLGGGNTGELFF.

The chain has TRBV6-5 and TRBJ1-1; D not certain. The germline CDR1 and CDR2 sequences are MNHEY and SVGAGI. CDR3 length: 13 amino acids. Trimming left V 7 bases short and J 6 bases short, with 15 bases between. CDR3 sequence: CASTDWGGAEAFF. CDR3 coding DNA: TGTGCCAGCACTGATTGGGGTGGCGCTGAAGCTTTCTTT.

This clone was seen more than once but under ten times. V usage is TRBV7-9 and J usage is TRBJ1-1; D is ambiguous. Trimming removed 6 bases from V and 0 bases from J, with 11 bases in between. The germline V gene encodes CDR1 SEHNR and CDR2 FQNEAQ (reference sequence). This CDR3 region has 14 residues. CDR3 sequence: CASSRQALNTEAFF. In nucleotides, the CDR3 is TGTGCCAGCAGTCGACAAGCCTTGAACACTGAAGCTTTCTTT. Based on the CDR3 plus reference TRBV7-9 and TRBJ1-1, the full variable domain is DTGVSQNPRHKITKRGQNVTFRCDPISEHNRLYWYRQTLGQGPEFLTYFQNEAQLEKSRLLSDRFSAERPKGSFSTLEIQRTEQGDSAMYLCASSRQALNTEAFFGQGTRLTVV.